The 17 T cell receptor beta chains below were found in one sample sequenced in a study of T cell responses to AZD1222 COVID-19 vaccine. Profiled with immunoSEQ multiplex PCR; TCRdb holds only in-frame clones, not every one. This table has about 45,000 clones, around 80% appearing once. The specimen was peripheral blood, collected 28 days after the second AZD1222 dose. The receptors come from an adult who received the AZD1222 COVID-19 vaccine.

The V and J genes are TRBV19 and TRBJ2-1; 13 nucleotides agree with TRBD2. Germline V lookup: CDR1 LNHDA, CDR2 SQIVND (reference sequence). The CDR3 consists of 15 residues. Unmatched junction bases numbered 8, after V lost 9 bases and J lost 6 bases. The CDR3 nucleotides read TGTGCCAGCCTCGGACTAGCGGGGGCGGTCAATGAGCAGTTCTTC. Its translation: CASLGLAGAVNEQFF.

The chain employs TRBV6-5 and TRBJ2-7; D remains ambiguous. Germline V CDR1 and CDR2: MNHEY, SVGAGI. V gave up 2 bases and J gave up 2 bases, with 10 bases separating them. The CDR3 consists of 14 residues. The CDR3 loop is CASSYGPSTYEQYF. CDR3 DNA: TGTGCCAGCAGTTACGGACCCTCAACCTACGAGCAGTACTTC.

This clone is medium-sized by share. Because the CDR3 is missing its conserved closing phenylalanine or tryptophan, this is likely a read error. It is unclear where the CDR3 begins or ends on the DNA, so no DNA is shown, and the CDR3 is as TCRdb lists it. This chain's CDR3 is CASSKVSGATL. The gene calls are TRBV21-1 and TRBJ1-2; the D call of TRBD1 is as the table states it, not checked on the DNA. TRBV21-1 represents a pseudogene. 11 amino acids form the CDR3, both terminal residues included.

This chain's CDR3 is CAWSRERGRAFF. CDR3 sequence (DNA): TGTGCCTGGAGTCGGGAACGGGGGCGAGCTTTCTTT. This chain links TRBV30 with TRBJ1-1; tentative D call: TRBD1 (6 bases). In germline, CDR1 is GTSNPN, CDR2 SVGIG (reference sequence). V was trimmed by 2 bases and J by 10 bases, leaving 14 bases between them. The CDR3 is 12 residues long.

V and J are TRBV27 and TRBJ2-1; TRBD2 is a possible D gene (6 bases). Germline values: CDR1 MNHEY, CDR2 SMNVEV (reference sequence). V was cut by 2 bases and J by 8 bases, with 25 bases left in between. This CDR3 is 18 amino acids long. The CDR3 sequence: CASSLQVFNLGGHHEQFF. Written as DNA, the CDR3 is TGTGCCAGCAGTTTACAAGTATTCAACCTCGGGGGTCATCATGAGCAGTTCTTC.

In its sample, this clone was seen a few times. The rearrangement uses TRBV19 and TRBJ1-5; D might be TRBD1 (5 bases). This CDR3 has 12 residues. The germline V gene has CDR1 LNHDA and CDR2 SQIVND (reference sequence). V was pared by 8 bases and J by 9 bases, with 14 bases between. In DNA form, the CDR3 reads TGTGCCAGTGGGTGGGGGGATCGGCCCCAGCATTTT. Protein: CASGWGDRPQHF.

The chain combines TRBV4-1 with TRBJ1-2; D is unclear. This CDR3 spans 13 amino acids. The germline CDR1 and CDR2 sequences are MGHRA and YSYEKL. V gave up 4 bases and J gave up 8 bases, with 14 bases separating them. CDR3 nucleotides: TGCGCCAGCAGCCTTACCGGGCCAACGGGCTACACCTTC. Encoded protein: CASSLTGPTGYTF.

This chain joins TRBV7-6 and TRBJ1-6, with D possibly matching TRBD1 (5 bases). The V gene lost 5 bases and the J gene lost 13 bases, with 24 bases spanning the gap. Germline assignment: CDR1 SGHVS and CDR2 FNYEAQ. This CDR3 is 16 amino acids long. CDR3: CASSTLARDLPTPLHF. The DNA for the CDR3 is TGTGCCAGCAGCACCTTAGCCCGGGACCTTCCTACGCCCCTCCACTTT.

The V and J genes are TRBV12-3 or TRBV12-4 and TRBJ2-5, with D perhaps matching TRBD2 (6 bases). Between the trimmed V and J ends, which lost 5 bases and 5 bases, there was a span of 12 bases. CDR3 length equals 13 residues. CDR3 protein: CASSARGKETQYF. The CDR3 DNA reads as TGTGCCAGCAGTGCCCGGGGGAAGGAGACCCAGTACTTC.

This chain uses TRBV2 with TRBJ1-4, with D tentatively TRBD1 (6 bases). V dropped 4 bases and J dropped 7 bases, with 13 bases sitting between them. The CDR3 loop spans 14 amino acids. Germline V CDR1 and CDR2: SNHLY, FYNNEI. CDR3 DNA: TGTGCCAGCAGTGGGGGGACATTTTCTGAAAAACTGTTTTTT. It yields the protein CASSGGTFSEKLFF.

CDR3 sequence (DNA): TGTGCCAGTAGTTCCACGACGGTGAACACTGAAGCTTTCTTT. This codes for CASSSTTVNTEAFF. The rearrangement links TRBV19 to TRBJ1-1; D is uncertain. This CDR3 has 14 amino acids. V was cut by 5 bases and J by 0 bases, with 10 bases left in between. CDR1 LNHDA and CDR2 SQIVND come from the germline V gene (reference sequence).

CDR3: CATSWGGNQPQHF. The CDR3 nucleotides are TGTGCCACCAGTTGGGGCGGCAATCAGCCCCAGCATTTT. The chain combines TRBV24-1 with TRBJ1-5; D may be TRBD1 (5 bases). Trimming shortened V by 6 bases and J by 2 bases, and 7 bases separated the two germline ends. The germline V gene encodes CDR1 KGHDR and CDR2 SFDVKD. This CDR3 is built from 13 residues.

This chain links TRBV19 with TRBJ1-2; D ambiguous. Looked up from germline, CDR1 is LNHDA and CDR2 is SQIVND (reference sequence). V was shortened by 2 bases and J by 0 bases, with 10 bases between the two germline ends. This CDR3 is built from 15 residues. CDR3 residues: CASSILGGSNYGYTF. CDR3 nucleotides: TGTGCCAGTAGTATACTTGGAGGTTCTAACTATGGCTACACCTTC.

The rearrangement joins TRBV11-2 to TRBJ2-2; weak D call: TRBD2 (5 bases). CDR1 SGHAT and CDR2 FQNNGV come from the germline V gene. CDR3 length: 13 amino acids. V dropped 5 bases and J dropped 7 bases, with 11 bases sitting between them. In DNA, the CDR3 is TGTGCCAGCAGCGCGGCCCGGGGCGGGGAGCTGTTTTTT. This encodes CASSAARGGELFF.

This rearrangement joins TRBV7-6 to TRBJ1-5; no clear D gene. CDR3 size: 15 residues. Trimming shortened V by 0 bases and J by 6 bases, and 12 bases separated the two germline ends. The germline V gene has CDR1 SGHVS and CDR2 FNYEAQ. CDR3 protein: CASSLAAQLGQPQHF. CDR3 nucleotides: TGTGCCAGCAGCTTAGCGGCACAACTGGGTCAGCCCCAGCATTTT.

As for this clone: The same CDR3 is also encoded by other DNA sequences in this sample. This CDR3 reads CASSLRATGELFF. The DNA of the CDR3 is TGCGCCAGCAGCTTAAGGGCCACCGGGGAGCTGTTTTTT. This chain joins TRBV5-1 and TRBJ2-2; no firm D call. There are 13 residues in the CDR3. CDR1 is SGHRS and CDR2 is YFSETQ in the germline V gene. V lost 2 bases and J lost 4, with 6 bases in between.

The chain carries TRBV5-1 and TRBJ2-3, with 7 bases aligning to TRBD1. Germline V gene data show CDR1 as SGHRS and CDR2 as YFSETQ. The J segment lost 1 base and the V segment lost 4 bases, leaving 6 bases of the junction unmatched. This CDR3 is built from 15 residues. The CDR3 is CASSQQGTGTDTQYF. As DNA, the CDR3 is TGCGCCAGCAGCCAACAGGGGACGGGCACAGATACGCAGTATTTT.